A single sample is the source of the 22 T cell receptor beta chains below, sequenced in a study of shared clonotypes between healthy human individuals. Produced via immunoSEQ multiplex PCR; TCRdb's table is partial and in-frame only. The sample has 1.5 million to 1.9 million clones; 98% are singletons. What was sequenced was naive CD4+ T cells sorted from blood. Stated subset: CD45RA+ positively selected. The source is a man younger than 40 in good health.

The V and J genes are TRBV5-4 and TRBJ1-1; no clear D. Germline loops: CDR1 SGHNT, CDR2 YYREEE (reference sequence). The CDR3 loop spans 13 amino acids. Trimming left V 0 bases short and J 1 base short, with 4 bases between. The CDR3 protein is CASSLARNTEAFF. In DNA, the CDR3 is TGTGCCAGCAGCTTGGCCCGGAACACTGAAGCTTTCTTT.

The J gene is TRBJ1-5, the V gene TRBV27, with a tentative D call TRBD1 (6 bases). V lost 5 bases and J lost 0, with 11 bases in between. The germline V gene has CDR1 MNHEY and CDR2 SMNVEV (reference sequence). The length of the CDR3 is 15 residues. CDR3 nucleotide sequence: TGTGCCAGCAGTGAACAGGGAGTTAGCAATCAGCCCCAGCATTTT. Protein product: CASSEQGVSNQPQHF.

The V gene is TRBV5-4, the J gene TRBJ2-4, with D possibly TRBD2 on 6 matching bases. The CDR3 length is 15 residues. Germline CDR1 SGHNT, CDR2 YYREEE (reference sequence). V was cut by 4 bases and J by 0 bases, with 11 bases left in between. CDR3 nucleotides: TGTGCCAGCAGCCCGGACGGGGGAGCCAAAAACATTCAGTACTTC. It translates to CASSPDGGAKNIQYF.

This clone appeared once. The chain combines TRBV7-7 with TRBJ2-2, with TRBD2 identical over 13 bases. CDR3 size: 16 residues. Looked up from germline, CDR1 is SSHAT and CDR2 is FNYEAQ (reference sequence). V lost 5 bases and J lost 4; bases outside the gene matches: 4. This chain's CDR3 is CASSVTSGRTTGELFF. CDR3 DNA: TGTGCCAGCAGCGTGACTAGCGGGAGGACCACCGGGGAGCTGTTTTTT.

The chain uses TRBV18 and TRBJ1-1; a weak D match, TRBD1 (5 bases). Trimming removed 1 base at V and 3 bases at J, with 24 bases between. Germline assignment: CDR1 KGHSH and CDR2 LQKENI. This CDR3 has 19 amino acids. This CDR3 is CASSPLLGPIRQGDTEAFF. CDR3 sequence (DNA): TGTGCCAGCTCACCACTCCTCGGCCCGATCCGGCAAGGGGACACTGAAGCTTTCTTT.

A word on this clone: Other DNA sequences in this specimen translate into the identical CDR3. The chain employs TRBV9 and TRBJ2-1; D might be TRBD2 (6 bases). CDR1 and CDR2 from the germline V gene are SGDLS and YYNGEE. The CDR3 is made up of 12 amino acids. Trimming pared 2 bases from V and 6 bases from J, leaving 6 bases between. The CDR3 sequence is CASSVSGNEQFF. In nucleotides, the CDR3 is TGTGCCAGCAGCGTTAGCGGCAATGAGCAGTTCTTC.

The rearrangement links TRBV28 to TRBJ1-2, with TRBD1 matching 7 bases. The CDR3 has 15 residues. Trimming at V came to 2 bases and at J to 5 bases, leaving 8 bases not matched to a gene. Germline-derived CDR1 and CDR2 are MDHEN and SYDVKM. The CDR3 region is CASSLIDRDLYGYTF. The CDR3 DNA sequence: TGTGCCAGCAGTTTAATAGACAGGGACCTATATGGCTACACCTTC.

The chain couples TRBV9 to TRBJ2-2, with 14 bases lining up with TRBD2. V lost 3 bases to trimming and J lost 2 bases; unmatched junction nucleotides: 9. This CDR3 is 19 amino acids long. Germline CDR1 reads SGDLS; CDR2 reads YYNGEE. CDR3 residues: CASSAGLAGVTHNTGELFF. CDR3 DNA sequence: TGTGCCAGCAGCGCGGGACTAGCGGGAGTAACCCATAACACCGGGGAGCTGTTTTTT.

As regards this clone: Other nucleotide sequences from this sample produce the same CDR3. This chain connects TRBV5-1 to TRBJ2-5, with TRBD1 matching 10 bases. The germline gives CDR1 SGHRS, CDR2 YFSETQ. The CDR3 has 15 amino acids. The ends lost 5 bases at V and 5 bases at J; junction bases unmatched: 9. CDR3 sequence reads: CASSLRQGARETQYF. CDR3 DNA sequence: TGCGCCAGCAGTCTCCGACAGGGGGCTAGGGAGACCCAGTACTTC.

This chain connects TRBV5-1 to TRBJ2-1; a possible D gene is TRBD2 (6 bases). V gave up 7 bases and J gave up 5 bases, with 19 bases separating them. Germline values: CDR1 SGHRS, CDR2 YFSETQ. The CDR3 runs 15 residues. CDR3 DNA sequence: TGCGCCAGCGGAAACCAAGAAGGAGGGAACAATGAGCAGTTCTTC. This gives the protein CASGNQEGGNNEQFF.

V is TRBV6-6 and J is TRBJ2-1, with 8 nucleotides matching TRBD2. Germline loops: CDR1 MNHNY, CDR2 SVGAGI (reference sequence). V shed 5 bases, J shed 5 bases, and the junction held 5 bases outside the gene matches. CDR3 length: 14 amino acids. The CDR3 sequence is CASSLPGLDNEQFF. In nucleotides, the CDR3 is TGTGCCAGCAGTCTTCCGGGACTAGACAATGAGCAGTTCTTC.

The V and J genes are TRBV11-3 and TRBJ1-1; D remains ambiguous. Deletions cut 0 bases from V and 5 bases from J, with 10 bases between. The length of the CDR3 is 14 residues. CDR1 SGHNT and CDR2 YENEEA come from the germline V gene. The CDR3 here is CASSLDRYSTEAFF. CDR3 bases: TGTGCCAGCAGCTTAGACCGATACTCAACTGAAGCTTTCTTT.

The rearrangement uses TRBV6-1 and TRBJ1-1; D call uncertain. CDR3 size: 12 residues. V lost 3 bases, J lost 7 bases, and 9 bases lay in between. Germline values: CDR1 MNHNS, CDR2 SASEGT. CDR3 amino acids: CASSEWVIEAFF. Written as DNA, the CDR3 is TGTGCCAGCAGTGAGTGGGTGATTGAAGCTTTCTTT.

This chain joins TRBV7-2 and TRBJ1-3; D unresolved. Germline lookup yields CDR1 SGHTA and CDR2 FQGNSA. The V end was cut by 5 bases, the J end by 10 bases, with 12 bases between. The CDR3 consists of 12 residues. The CDR3 DNA sequence: TGTGCCAGCAGCCTCTGGACCGAAACCATATATTTT. This gives the protein CASSLWTETIYF. Full variable domain (rest looked up from reference TRBV7-2 and TRBJ1-3): GAGVSQSPSNKVTEKGKDVELRCDPISGHTALYWYRQSLGQGLEFLIYFQGNSAPDKSGLPSDRFSAERTGGSVSTLTIQRTQQEDSAVYLCASSLWTETIYFGEGSWLTVV.

The chain recombines TRBV28 with TRBJ2-7, with 9 bases fitting TRBD2. The CDR3 length is 14 residues. Per germline, CDR1 MDHEN and CDR2 SYDVKM. With V trimmed by 4 bases and J by 5 bases, 6 bases remained unmatched. The CDR3 reads CASSSAGGPDEQYF. For the CDR3, the DNA is TGTGCCAGCAGTTCCGCGGGAGGGCCGGACGAGCAGTACTTC. Using reference TRBV28 and TRBJ2-7 for the parts outside the CDR3, the full variable domain is DVKVTQSSRYLVKRTGEKVFLECVQDMDHENMFWYRQDPGLGLRLIYFSYDVKMKEKGDIPEGYSVSREKKERFSLILESASTNQTSMYLCASSSAGGPDEQYFGPGTRLTVT.

The rearrangement links TRBV19 to TRBJ2-7; 7 nucleotides line up with TRBD1. V lost 3 bases, J lost 3 bases, and 14 bases stayed unmatched. Germline CDR1 LNHDA, CDR2 SQIVND (reference sequence). The CDR3 covers 17 residues. The CDR3 DNA is TGTGCCAGTAGTATCCTCACCGGGACAGACGGATTCTACGAGCAGTACTTC. Its protein product is CASSILTGTDGFYEQYF.

V is TRBV28 and J is TRBJ2-7, with D perhaps TRBD1 (6 bases). Trimming stripped 5 bases from V and 7 bases from J, with 24 bases between. CDR3 size: 16 residues. From germline, CDR1 is MDHEN and CDR2 SYDVKM. Here the CDR3 DNA reads TGTGCCAGCAGTCTGACCGGGACAAATCAGGTGGGGGAGCAGTACTTC. Translating gives CASSLTGTNQVGEQYF.

This chain joins TRBV11-2 and TRBJ1-1, with D tentatively TRBD1 (5 bases). Looked up from germline, CDR1 is SGHAT and CDR2 is FQNNGV. The CDR3 loop spans 15 amino acids. Trimming removed 1 base at V and 4 bases at J, with 13 bases between. The CDR3 nucleotides read TGTGCCAGCAGCTTAGTAGGGCTTGGGGCCACTGAAGCTTTCTTT. Translating gives CASSLVGLGATEAFF.

The chain carries TRBV7-9 and TRBJ2-5; TRBD2 agrees at 8 bases. The CDR3 totals 16 residues. Germline V gene data show CDR1 as SEHNR and CDR2 as FQNEAQ (reference sequence). V was pared by 0 bases and J by 1 base, with 4 bases of the junction left unmatched. Here the CDR3 reads CASSLAGGAPQETQYF. DNA of the CDR3: TGTGCCAGCAGCTTAGCCGGGGGGGCACCCCAAGAGACCCAGTACTTC.

This chain uses TRBV2 with TRBJ1-1; D is ambiguous. Germline CDR1 and CDR2: SNHLY and FYNNEI. The CDR3 spans 12 residues. Trimming pared 4 bases from V and 4 bases from J, leaving 7 bases between. Here the CDR3 DNA reads TGTGCCAGCAGTGGTGGGCCCACTGAAGCTTTCTTT. Encoded protein: CASSGGPTEAFF.

The V and J genes are TRBV9 and TRBJ2-7; 7 bases are shared with TRBD2. Germline lookup yields CDR1 SGDLS and CDR2 YYNGEE. The CDR3 is made up of 14 amino acids. Unmatched junction bases numbered 8, after V lost 3 bases and J lost 5 bases. The CDR3 coding sequence is TGTGCCAGCAGCGCCTTCGGGGGGTTTGACGAGCAGTACTTC. It is translated as CASSAFGGFDEQYF.

The chain recombines TRBV27 with TRBJ2-2; 11 bases line up with TRBD2. The CDR3 totals 16 residues. Germline values: CDR1 MNHEY, CDR2 SMNVEV (reference sequence). The V segment lost 4 bases and the J segment 5 bases; nucleotides outside the gene matches: 6. The CDR3 reads CASSYTSGRGTGELFF. CDR3 DNA sequence: TGTGCCAGCAGTTATACTAGCGGGAGAGGAACCGGGGAGCTGTTTTTT.